This entry is about one T cell receptor (beta chain). Its antigen is as yet unknown. This entry comes from a study of monozygotic twins with cystic fibrosis. Across the study: With about 16 PCR cycles, barcoded libraries came from 2.5 to 3.5 micrograms of fragmented DNA. Study results and limitations: Low clonality (median approximately 0.0095) suggested a mostly naive repertoire.

From germline, CDR1 is LNHDA and CDR2 SQIVND (reference sequence). V gave up 4 bases and J gave up 7 bases, with 31 bases separating them. CDR3 length: 20 amino acids. Method: immunoSEQ multiplex PCR; TCRdb's copy keeps in-frame clones and lacks some. Found here are over 14,000 clones, around 83% of them singletons; the top ten hold 0.8% to 1.2%. The source of this sequence is a boy aged 5-17 years with cystic fibrosis. This chain uses TRBV19 with TRBJ1-4, with D perhaps TRBD1 (6 bases). What was sequenced was blood. CDR3 coding DNA: TGTGCCAGTAGTAAAACCGGGACAAAGGGTTCAGCACGCAAGGGTGAAAAACTGTTTTTT. Protein sequence: CASSKTGTKGSARKGEKLFF. Complete variable domain (other parts from reference TRBV19 and TRBJ1-4): DGGITQSPKYLFRKEGQNVTLSCEQNLNHDAMYWYRQDPGQGLRLIYYSQIVNDFQKGDIAEGYSVSREKKESFPLTVTSAQKNPTAFYLCASSKTGTKGSARKGEKLFFGSGTQLSVL.